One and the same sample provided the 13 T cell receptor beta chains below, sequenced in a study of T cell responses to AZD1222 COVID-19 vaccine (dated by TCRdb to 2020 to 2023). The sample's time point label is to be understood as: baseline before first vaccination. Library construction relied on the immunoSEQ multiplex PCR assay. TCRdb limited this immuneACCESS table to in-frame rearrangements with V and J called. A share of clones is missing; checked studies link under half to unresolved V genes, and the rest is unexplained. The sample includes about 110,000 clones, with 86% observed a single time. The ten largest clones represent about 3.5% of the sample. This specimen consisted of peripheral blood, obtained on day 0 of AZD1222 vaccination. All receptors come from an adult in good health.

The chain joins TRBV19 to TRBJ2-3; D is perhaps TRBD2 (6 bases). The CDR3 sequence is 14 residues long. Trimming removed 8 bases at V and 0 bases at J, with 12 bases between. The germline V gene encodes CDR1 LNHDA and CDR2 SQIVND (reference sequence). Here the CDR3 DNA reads TGTGCCAGTCAGGTTGGGACTAGCACAGATACGCAGTATTTT. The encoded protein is CASQVGTSTDTQYF. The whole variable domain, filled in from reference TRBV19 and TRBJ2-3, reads DGGITQSPKYLFRKEGQNVTLSCEQNLNHDAMYWYRQDPGQGLRLIYYSQIVNDFQKGDIAEGYSVSREKKESFPLTVTSAQKNPTAFYLCASQVGTSTDTQYFGPGTRLTVL.

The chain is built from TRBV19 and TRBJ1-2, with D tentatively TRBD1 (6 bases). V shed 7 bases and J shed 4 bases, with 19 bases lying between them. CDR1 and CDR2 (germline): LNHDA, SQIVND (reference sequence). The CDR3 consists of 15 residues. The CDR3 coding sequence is TGTGCCAGTAAAAGGGGGGCAGACAGTCCCTATGGCTACACCTTC. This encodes CASKRGADSPYGYTF.

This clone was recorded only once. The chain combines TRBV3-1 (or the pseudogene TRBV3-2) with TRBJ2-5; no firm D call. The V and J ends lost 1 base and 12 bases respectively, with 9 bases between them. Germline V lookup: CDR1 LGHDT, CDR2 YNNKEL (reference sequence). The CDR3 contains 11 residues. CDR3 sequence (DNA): TGTGCCAGCAGCCAAGGGACGTGGGAGTACTTC. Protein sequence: CASSQGTWEYF.

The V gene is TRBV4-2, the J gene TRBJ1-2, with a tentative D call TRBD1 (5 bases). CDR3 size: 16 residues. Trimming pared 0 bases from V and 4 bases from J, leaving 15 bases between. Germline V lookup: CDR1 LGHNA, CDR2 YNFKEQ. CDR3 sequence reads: CASSQDGSGGGYGYTF. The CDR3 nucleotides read TGTGCCAGCAGCCAAGATGGTTCCGGGGGTGGCTATGGCTACACCTTC.

The CDR3 sequence is CASSYPGQLISYEQYF. CDR3 DNA sequence: TGTGCCAGCAGTTACCCGGGACAGCTAATCTCCTACGAGCAGTACTTC. The chain recombines TRBV6-2 or TRBV6-3 with TRBJ2-7, with 7 bases aligning to TRBD1. This CDR3 has 16 residues. The germline gives CDR1 MNHEY, CDR2 SVGEGT. The V gene end was trimmed by 2 bases and the J gene end by 0 bases; junction bases not matched to a gene: 7.

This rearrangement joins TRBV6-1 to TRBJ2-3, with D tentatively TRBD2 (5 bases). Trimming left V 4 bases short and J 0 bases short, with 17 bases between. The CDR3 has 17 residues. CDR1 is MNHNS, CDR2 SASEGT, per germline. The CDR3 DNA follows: TGTGCCAGCAGTGTGACCTTTGGGAGCTCTAGCACAGATACGCAGTATTTT. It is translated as CASSVTFGSSSTDTQYF.

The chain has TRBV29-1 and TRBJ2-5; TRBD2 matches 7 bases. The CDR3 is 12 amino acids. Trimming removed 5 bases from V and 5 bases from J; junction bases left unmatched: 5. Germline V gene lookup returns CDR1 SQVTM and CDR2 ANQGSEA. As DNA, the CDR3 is TGCAGCGTTTTAGCGGGTCCTGAGACCCAGTACTTC. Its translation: CSVLAGPETQYF.

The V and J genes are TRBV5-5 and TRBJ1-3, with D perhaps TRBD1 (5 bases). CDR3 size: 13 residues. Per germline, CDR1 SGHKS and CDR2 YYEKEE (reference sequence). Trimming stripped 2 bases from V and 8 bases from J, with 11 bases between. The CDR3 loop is CASSFRGGDTIYF. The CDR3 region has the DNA TGTGCCAGCAGCTTCCGTGGGGGAGACACCATATATTTT. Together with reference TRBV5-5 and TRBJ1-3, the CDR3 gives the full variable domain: DAGVTQSPTHLIKTRGQQVTLRCSPISGHKSVSWYQQVLGQGPQFIFQYYEKEERGRGNFPDRFSARQFPNYSSELNVNALLLGDSALYLCASSFRGGDTIYFGEGSWLTVV.

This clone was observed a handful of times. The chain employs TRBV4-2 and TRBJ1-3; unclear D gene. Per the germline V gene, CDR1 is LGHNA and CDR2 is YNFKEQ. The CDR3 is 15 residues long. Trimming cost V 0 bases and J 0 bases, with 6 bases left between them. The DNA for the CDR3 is TGTGCCAGCAGCCAAGATAAAGGCTCTGGAAACACCATATATTTT. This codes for CASSQDKGSGNTIYF.

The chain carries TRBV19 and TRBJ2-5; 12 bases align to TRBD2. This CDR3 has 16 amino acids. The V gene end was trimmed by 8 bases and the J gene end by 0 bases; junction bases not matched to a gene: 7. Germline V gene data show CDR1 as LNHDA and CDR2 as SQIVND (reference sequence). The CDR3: CASSGRLAGDQETQYF. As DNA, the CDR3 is TGTGCCAGTTCTGGAAGACTAGCGGGGGACCAAGAGACCCAGTACTTC.

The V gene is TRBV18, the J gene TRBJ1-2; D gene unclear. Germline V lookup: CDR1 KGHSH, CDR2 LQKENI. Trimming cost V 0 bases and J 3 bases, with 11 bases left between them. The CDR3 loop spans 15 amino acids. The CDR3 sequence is CASSPPERNYYGYTF. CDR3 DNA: TGTGCCAGCTCACCACCCGAGAGAAACTACTATGGCTACACCTTC.

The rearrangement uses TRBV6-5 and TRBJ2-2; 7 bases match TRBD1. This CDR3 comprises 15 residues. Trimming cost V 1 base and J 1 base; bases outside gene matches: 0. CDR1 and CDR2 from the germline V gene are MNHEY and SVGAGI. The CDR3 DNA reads TGTGCCAGCAGTTACTACAGGGGGAACACCGGGGAGCTGTTTTTT. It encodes CASSYYRGNTGELFF.

CDR3 in amino acids: CASWGQGAAEAFF. In nucleotides, the CDR3 is TGTGCCAGCTGGGGACAGGGGGCTGCTGAAGCTTTCTTT. J is TRBJ1-1 and V is TRBV5-6; 12 bases are shared with TRBD1. This CDR3 comprises 13 residues. Germline V gives CDR1 SGHDT, CDR2 YYEEEE. V lost 7 bases, J lost 6 bases, and 4 bases stayed unmatched.